This T cell receptor (beta chain) comes out of a study of post-analysis software for immune sequencing data. On the study more broadly: Relapsing-remitting, secondary progressive and progressive-relapsing forms of multiple sclerosis all featured among disease courses. Whole-study results and caveats: Included in a set of 5 or 6 TRBV segments more frequent in patients than controls were TRBV5-6, TRBV5-1 and TRBV20-1.

Unique-molecular-identifier-tagged TCR beta cDNA libraries were used. The authors obtained some 500,000 cDNA molecules from roughly 1.1 to 9.2 million T cells. TCRdb reprocessed the PCR reads via MiXCR and lists one record per CDR3 protein. The sample gives about 770,000 distinct CDR3 sequences, 46% of which show up once; 4.9% is in the top ten. Germline values: CDR1 LNHNV, CDR2 YYDKDF (reference sequence). This CDR3 has 14 amino acids. V was shortened by 0 bases and J by 1 base, with 7 bases between the two germline ends. Regarding this clonotype: The target antigen is unknown.

The sequence was obtained from a girl aged 5-17 years with multiple sclerosis. Material for sequencing was blood. The chain is built from TRBV15 and TRBJ2-7; D not certain. The CDR3, as DNA: TGTGCCACCAGCAGAGATGGGATTTCCTACGAGCAGTACTTC. This translates into CATSRDGISYEQYF.